A single sample is the source of the 20 T cell receptor beta chains below, sequenced in a study of shared clonotypes between healthy human individuals. Some clones are missing from TCRdb's copy, which holds only in-frame ones; the method was immunoSEQ multiplex PCR. The sample carries roughly 2.2 million clones, over 85% recorded once. Sequencing used naive CD4+ T cells from PBMCs. The subset here: CD45RA+ positively selected. These receptors came from a man aged 18 to 29 in good health. Some clones in this sample may be carry-over from other donors' samples.

This clone occurred a few times. V gene TRBV2 combines with J gene TRBJ1-1; perhaps TRBD1 as D (5 bases). The germline V and J ends were trimmed by 8 bases and 0 bases, with 10 bases remaining between them. Germline lookup yields CDR1 SNHLY and CDR2 FYNNEI. The CDR3 extends over 13 amino acids. The CDR3 coding sequence is TGTGCCAGCGAAGCGGACATGAACACTGAAGCTTTCTTT. It codes for CASEADMNTEAFF.

This clone was picked up one time. This chain uses TRBV7-9 with TRBJ1-3, with D possibly matching TRBD1 (5 bases). There are 15 residues in the CDR3. V was cut by 5 bases and J by 0 bases, with 11 bases left in between. Germline-derived CDR1 and CDR2 are SEHNR and FQNEAQ (reference sequence). The CDR3 DNA reads TGTGCCAGCAGCCAGTCCAGGGTCTCTGGAAACACCATATATTTT. This translates into CASSQSRVSGNTIYF.

The V gene is TRBV30, the J gene TRBJ2-7; 7 positions agree with TRBD1. CDR3 size: 13 residues. Germline V CDR1 and CDR2: GTSNPN, SVGIG (reference sequence). V trimming: 2 bases; J trimming: 6 bases; junction bases outside the gene matches: 7. Here the CDR3 reads CAWSRKTGSEQYF. CDR3 sequence (DNA): TGTGCCTGGAGTAGGAAGACAGGGAGCGAGCAGTACTTC.

The chain combines TRBV15 with TRBJ2-5; tentative D call: TRBD2 (5 bases). Germline values: CDR1 LNHNV, CDR2 YYDKDF (reference sequence). This CDR3 comprises 14 residues. Trimming shortened V by 5 bases and J by 2 bases, and 12 bases separated the two germline ends. CDR3 protein: CATSRGSSQETQYF. CDR3 sequence (DNA): TGTGCCACCAGCCGAGGGAGCTCTCAAGAGACCCAGTACTTC.

The chain has TRBV9 and TRBJ2-5, with 16 bases fitting TRBD2. This CDR3 is 14 amino acids long. The trim removed 2 bases at V and 13 bases at J, leaving 5 bases unmatched. The germline V gene has CDR1 SGDLS and CDR2 YYNGEE. This CDR3 is CASSVGTSGRGLYF. As DNA, the CDR3 is TGTGCCAGCAGCGTCGGGACTAGCGGGAGGGGGTTGTACTTC.

This chain links TRBV5-4 with TRBJ1-1; 7 bases are shared with TRBD1. V shed 5 bases and J 11 bases; nucleotides not matched to a gene: 9. The germline CDR1 and CDR2 sequences are SGHNT and YYREEE (reference sequence). CDR3 length: 12 amino acids. This chain's CDR3 is CASSTDRVRAFF. DNA of the CDR3: TGTGCCAGCAGTACCGACAGGGTGCGCGCTTTCTTT.

The genes are TRBV6-1 and TRBJ2-1; 12 positions agree with TRBD2. With 4 bases clipped from V and 6 bases from J, the junction kept 4 bases outside the gene matches. CDR1 is MNHNS, CDR2 SASEGT, per germline. This CDR3 spans 15 amino acids. The CDR3, as DNA: TGTGCCAGCAGTGCTGGGACTAGCGGGTCCAATGAGCAGTTCTTC. Translating it yields CASSAGTSGSNEQFF.

This clone was detected only a few times. This chain links TRBV27 with TRBJ1-2, with D possibly TRBD1 on 5 matching bases. Germline V CDR1 and CDR2: MNHEY, SMNVEV (reference sequence). V lost 4 bases and J lost 0, with 18 bases in between. There are 17 residues in the CDR3. In DNA form, the CDR3 reads TGTGCCAGCAGTTCTTTCGGCCGGGGCCGGACTAACTATGGCTACACCTTC. Translating it yields CASSSFGRGRTNYGYTF.

The chain has TRBV15 and TRBJ1-5; D possibly corresponds to TRBD1 (6 bases). The CDR3 length is 15 residues. In germline, CDR1 is LNHNV, CDR2 YYDKDF (reference sequence). The germline V and J ends were trimmed by 0 bases and 6 bases, with 12 bases remaining between them. CDR3 in DNA: TGTGCCACCAGCAGAGATCGGCAGGGGCTTCAGCCCCAGCATTTT. It yields the protein CATSRDRQGLQPQHF.

The chain links TRBV28 to TRBJ1-1; unclear D gene. This CDR3 spans 16 amino acids. The germline V gene has CDR1 MDHEN and CDR2 SYDVKM. V lost 6 bases and J lost 1, with 18 bases in between. DNA of the CDR3: TGTGCCAGCAGATCCCAAACATGGGTCACGAACACTGAAGCTTTCTTT. Encoded protein: CASRSQTWVTNTEAFF.

Turning to this clone: In the same sample, other DNA sequences code for this CDR3. CDR3 residues: CASNPTANTEAFF. The CDR3 DNA follows: TGTGCCAGTAACCCGACAGCGAACACTGAAGCTTTCTTT. The chain is built from TRBV19 and TRBJ1-1; the D gene is possibly TRBD1 (5 bases). The ends were cut back, 7 bases at V and 1 base at J, with 10 bases in the middle. Per germline, CDR1 LNHDA and CDR2 SQIVND (reference sequence). This CDR3 contains 13 residues.

V gene TRBV19 combines with J gene TRBJ1-1, with 11 bases lining up with TRBD1. The germline CDR1 and CDR2 sequences are LNHDA and SQIVND (reference sequence). The CDR3 is made up of 16 amino acids. With V trimmed by 3 bases and J by 1 base, 4 bases remained unmatched. CDR3 region: CASSMGQGVRNTEAFF. For the CDR3, the DNA is TGTGCCAGTAGTATGGGACAGGGGGTTAGGAACACTGAAGCTTTCTTT.

This clone was counted once. The chain is built from TRBV10-3 and TRBJ2-1, with D possibly TRBD1 on 6 matching bases. The CDR3 has 15 amino acids. Trimming pared 5 bases from V and 6 bases from J, leaving 17 bases between. CDR1 is ENHRY and CDR2 is SYGVKD in the germline V gene. The CDR3 bases are TGTGCCATCAGTCCTGAGTGGGGGCTATCCAATGAGCAGTTCTTC. Protein: CAISPEWGLSNEQFF.

The chain has TRBV30 and TRBJ2-1; 10 bases align to TRBD2. J was trimmed by 6 bases and V by 0 bases; bases with no gene match: 8. The CDR3 contains 16 residues. CDR1 is GTSNPN, CDR2 SVGIG, per germline (reference sequence). This CDR3 reads CAWSVTRTSGFNEQFF. The CDR3 region has the DNA TGTGCCTGGAGTGTAACGCGGACTAGCGGCTTCAATGAGCAGTTCTTC.

This chain links TRBV5-1 with TRBJ1-1, with 7 bases aligning to TRBD1. This CDR3 region has 17 residues. Looked up from germline, CDR1 is SGHRS and CDR2 is YFSETQ. V shed 3 bases and J 5 bases; nucleotides not matched to a gene: 16. The CDR3 loop reads CASSSTGQDVLGTEAFF. CDR3 nucleotide sequence: TGCGCCAGCAGCTCAACCGGACAGGATGTTCTGGGGACTGAAGCTTTCTTT.

V gene TRBV5-1 combines with J gene TRBJ2-7; D remains ambiguous. CDR1 is SGHRS, CDR2 YFSETQ, per germline. CDR3 length: 11 amino acids. V was pared by 4 bases and J by 3 bases, with 5 bases between. CDR3: CASSIDYEQYF. In DNA form, the CDR3 reads TGCGCCAGCAGCATTGACTACGAGCAGTACTTC.

The rearrangement joins TRBV6-1 to TRBJ1-5, with TRBD1 as a possible D gene (6 bases). V lost 7 bases to trimming and J lost 4 bases, with 11 bases between them. The CDR3 totals 13 residues. Germline-derived CDR1 and CDR2 are MNHNS and SASEGT. Here the CDR3 DNA reads TGTGCCAGCAATGGACAGACAAATCAGCCCCAGCATTTT. Its translation is CASNGQTNQPQHF.

The CDR3 reads CASSLGGAQGDTQYF. DNA for the CDR3: TGTGCCAGCAGCTTAGGGGGGGCGCAGGGAGATACGCAGTATTTT. The chain joins TRBV5-8 to TRBJ2-3; D perhaps matches TRBD2 (7 bases). This CDR3 contains 15 residues. Germline CDR1 reads SGHTS; CDR2 reads YDEGEE. Trimming took off 2 bases at V and 5 bases at J, with 15 bases between the two ends.

The V and J genes are TRBV10-3 and TRBJ2-1; D is undetermined. Germline V lookup: CDR1 ENHRY, CDR2 SYGVKD. The CDR3 consists of 12 residues. The V and J ends lost 3 bases and 4 bases respectively, with 4 bases between them. The CDR3 DNA follows: TGTGCCATCAGTGACAGTTACAATGAGCAGTTCTTC. Translated: CAISDSYNEQFF.

The sample holds one count of this clone. V is TRBV18 and J is TRBJ1-1; tentatively, D is TRBD1 (6 bases). With 0 bases removed from V and 10 bases from J, the gap between germline ends came to 12 bases. From germline, CDR1 is KGHSH and CDR2 LQKENI. The CDR3 loop spans 13 amino acids. The CDR3 nucleotides read TGTGCCAGCTCACCACCTTCAGGGGTTGGAGCTTTCTTT. Translated: CASSPPSGVGAFF.